This TCR beta chain was captured by sequencing in a study of cytomegalovirus exposure and HLA in healthy donors. Regarding the study as a whole: As confirmed in vitro, a few CMV-associated chains were specific for CMV antigens. CMV serostatus was the only immune exposure information that was available.

Germline loops: CDR1 KGHSH, CDR2 LQKENI. The CDR3 length is 12 residues. V was cut by 3 bases and J by 2 bases, with 4 bases left in between. This clone was detected once. Its antigen is unknown. The study ran its PCR with 60 Vbeta and 13 Jbeta primers. Generated by immunoSEQ multiplex PCR, the TCRdb table keeps only in-frame clones and is missing some. The sample lists some 89,000 clones, 81% occurring once. The sequencing input was PBMCs. The gene calls are TRBV18 and TRBJ1-2; D ambiguous. The receptor comes from a woman in her twenties or thirties in good health and CMV-seronegative. The DNA for the CDR3 is TGTGCCAGCTCACCGGGCAACTATGGCTACACCTTC. It translates to CASSPGNYGYTF.